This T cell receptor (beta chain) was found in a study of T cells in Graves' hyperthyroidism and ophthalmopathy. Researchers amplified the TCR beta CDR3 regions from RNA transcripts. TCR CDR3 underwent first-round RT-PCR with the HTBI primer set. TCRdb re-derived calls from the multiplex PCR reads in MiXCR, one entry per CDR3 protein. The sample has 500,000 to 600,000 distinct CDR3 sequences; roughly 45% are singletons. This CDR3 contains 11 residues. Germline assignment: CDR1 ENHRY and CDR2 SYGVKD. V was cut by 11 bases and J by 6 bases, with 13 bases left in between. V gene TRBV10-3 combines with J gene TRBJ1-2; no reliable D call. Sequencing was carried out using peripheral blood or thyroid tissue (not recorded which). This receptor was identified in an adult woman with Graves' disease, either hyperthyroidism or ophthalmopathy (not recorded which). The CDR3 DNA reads TGTGCCCTCTCCTCCGGGCATGGCTACACCTTC. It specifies CALSSGHGYTF.